The TCR beta chain under discussion was sequenced for a study of CD8+ T cells in alopecia areata. Study context: Tofacitinib administration to treated patients was oral, at 5 to 10 mg twice daily.

V lost 8 bases to trimming and J lost 11 bases; unmatched junction nucleotides: 6. Germline lookup yields CDR1 MNHEY and CDR2 SMNVEV (reference sequence). This CDR3 comprises 12 residues. Reverse transcribed after extraction, RNA yielded cDNA as the sequencing template. Clones were read by immunoSEQ multiplex PCR, and TCRdb kept only the in-frame ones, dropping some. The sample holds roughly 98,000 clones, roughly three fifths seen once. The treatment was: oral pan-JAK inhibitor, 5-10 mg twice daily. PBMCs were stained for CD3, CD4 and CD8, and CD4+ and CD8+ T cells were sorted. The rearrangement links TRBV27 to TRBJ1-6, with 7 bases fitting TRBD1. This TCR was sampled from a human donor with alopecia areata. The sample in question was CD8+ T cells sorted from blood, obtained at week 4, from a patient treated with tofacitinib. The CDR3 nucleotides are TGTGCCAGCTCAGGGGGTGGGGCACCCCTCCACTTT. It specifies CASSGGGAPLHF.